The 4 T cell receptor beta chains listed next were all sequenced from one sample in a study of T cell changes during pregnancy in multiple sclerosis. The protocol was immunoSEQ multiplex PCR, while the TCRdb copy is restricted to in-frame clones and leaves out a portion. This table holds under 35,000 clones, roughly 90% found once. This sample comprised CD8+ T cells from peripheral blood mononuclear cells, obtained in the second trimester of pregnancy. Every receptor here comes from a female donor with multiple sclerosis, enrolled in a pregnancy study.

The chain recombines TRBV29-1 with TRBJ1-5; D remains unclear. The V gene's germline CDR1 is SQVTM and CDR2 ANQGSEA. The CDR3 loop spans 8 amino acids. CDR3 in amino acids: CQNQPQHF. CDR3 sequence (DNA): TGCCAGAATCAGCCCCAGCATTTT.

This chain connects TRBV2 to TRBJ2-3; D is unclear. Germline assignment: CDR1 SNHLY and CDR2 FYNNEI. Trimming stripped 7 bases from V and 1 base from J, with 6 bases between. CDR3 length: 12 residues. The CDR3 DNA follows: TGTGCCAGCATTCAGGGCACAGATACGCAGTATTTT. Protein: CASIQGTDTQYF.

The rearrangement links TRBV7-9 to TRBJ2-1, with TRBD1 identical over 7 bases. CDR3 length: 15 amino acids. V lost 5 bases and J lost 0; bases outside the gene matches: 4. Germline V lookup: CDR1 SEHNR, CDR2 FQNEAQ (reference sequence). The CDR3 loop is CASSETGSSYNEQFF. CDR3 DNA sequence: TGTGCCAGCAGCGAGACAGGGAGCTCCTACAATGAGCAGTTCTTC. The variable domain in full, with the rest retrieved from reference TRBV7-9 and TRBJ2-1, is DTGVSQNPRHKITKRGQNVTFRCDPISEHNRLYWYRQTLGQGPEFLTYFQNEAQLEKSRLLSDRFSAERPKGSFSTLEIQRTEQGDSAMYLCASSETGSSYNEQFFGPGTRLTVL.

The chain recombines TRBV10-3 with TRBJ2-1; the match to TRBD2 covers 16 bases. Germline-derived CDR1 and CDR2 are ENHRY and SYGVKD. The J segment lost 8 bases and the V segment lost 4 bases, leaving 5 bases of the junction unmatched. The CDR3 covers 16 residues. Written as DNA, the CDR3 is TGTGCCATCAGTGGGGGACTAGCGGGAGGGCCATATGAGCAGTTCTTC. It encodes CAISGGLAGGPYEQFF.